One T cell receptor beta chain is described in this entry. Its specificity is unknown. These data are taken from a study of prognosis after radiotherapy for stage I lung cancer. Study background: At a biologically effective dose of at least 100 Gy and in 3 to 5 fractions, SBRT was the radiotherapy delivered.

CDR3 of TCR beta was amplified from genomic DNA via a two-round multiplex PCR. Initially, in first-round PCR, primers specific to each TRBV and TRBJ gene were used. MiXCR, applied by TCRdb to the multiplex PCR reads, yields one record per CDR3 protein. The table has approximately 35,000 distinct CDR3 sequences, 30% to 35% seen once. Findings of the study overall: Stereotactic body radiation therapy was followed by fewer unique TCR clones, median roughly 10,000 versus 7,000.

The source is a donor aged 50 or older with non-small cell lung cancer. Sequencing was performed on PBMCs, taken before or after stereotactic body radiation therapy (not recorded which).

CDR3 in amino acids: CASSSILGQGRQPQHF. The CDR3 coding sequence is TGTGCCAGCAGCTCGATCCTTGGACAGGGACGTCAGCCCCAGCATTTT. The rearrangement uses TRBV6-2 or TRBV6-3 and TRBJ1-5, with 8 bases lining up with TRBD1. Germline-derived CDR1 and CDR2 are MNHEY and SVGEGT. The CDR3 sequence is 16 residues long. The junction had 13 bases not matched to a gene; V was cut back by 6 bases and J by 6 bases.